This T cell receptor beta chain came from a study of blood T cell repertoires in COVID-19. The protocol was immunoSEQ multiplex PCR, while the TCRdb copy is restricted to in-frame clones and leaves out a portion. Among 350,000 to 500,000 clones listed, approximately 91% were seen once. This clone has just a few counts. The V and J ends lost 0 bases and 2 bases respectively, with 13 bases between them. Germline values: CDR1 SGHTA, CDR2 FQGNSA. This CDR3 spans 16 amino acids. The gene calls are TRBV7-2 and TRBJ1-2, with D maybe TRBD1 (5 bases). The sequence derives from a woman aged 18 to 35 who had been exposed to COVID-19. The specimen was PBMCs or T cells enriched from blood (not recorded which). The CDR3 DNA reads as TGTGCCAGCAGCTTAGCGAGGCCAGGGCCAAACTATGGCTACACCTTC. It translates to CASSLARPGPNYGYTF.